These 10 T cell receptor beta chains came from one sample sequenced in a study of T cell repertoires in cytomegalovirus infection. For these TCRs, the target antigens are not known. Each CDR3 protein gets one entry after TCRdb re-called the reads with MiXCR. The sample lists about 480,000 distinct CDR3 sequences, 25% to 35% occurring once. Here the sequenced sample was cultured PBMCs, taken from culture after CMV antigen stimulation. Receptor source: a human donor in good health (CMV status not recorded). Some clones in this sample may be carry-over from other donors' samples.

This chain joins TRBV12-3 or TRBV12-4 and TRBJ2-2; TRBD1 is a possible D gene (5 bases). V lost 0 bases to trimming and J lost 2 bases, with 7 bases between them. The CDR3 consists of 15 residues. CDR3 DNA: TGTGCCAGCAGTTTAGCTGACAGAAACACCGGGGAGCTGTTTTTT. It encodes CASSLADRNTGELFF.

This clonotype came up a few times. This chain links TRBV7-2 with TRBJ2-5; D not certain. V lost 4 bases to trimming and J lost 7 bases, with 16 bases between them. The CDR3 spans 14 residues. The germline gives CDR1 SGHTA, CDR2 FQGNSA. This CDR3 is CASSYLSRLGTQYF. The CDR3 DNA sequence: TGTGCCAGCAGCTACCTGAGTCGCCTGGGGACCCAGTACTTC.

Turning to this clonotype: One end of the junction fails to match germline, which may point to a read error. This chain links TRBV28 with TRBJ1-2, with TRBD1 matching over 7 bases. CDR1 MDHEN and CDR2 SYDVKM come from the germline V gene. This CDR3 spans 15 amino acids. CDR3 loop: CASRPQGRTNFGYTF. The CDR3 DNA follows: TGTGCCAGCAGACCACAGGGGAGGACTAACTTTGGCTACACCTTC.

This clonotype showed up just a few times. V gene TRBV6-2 or TRBV6-3 combines with J gene TRBJ2-7, with 13 bases lining up with TRBD2. In germline, CDR1 is MNHEY, CDR2 SVGEGT. There are 16 residues in the CDR3. The ends lost 6 bases at V and 6 bases at J; junction bases unmatched: 11. This CDR3 reads CASRKMGLAGSTEQYF. CDR3 in DNA: TGTGCCAGCAGAAAAATGGGACTAGCGGGATCGACCGAGCAGTACTTC.

V and J are TRBV28 and TRBJ2-7; TRBD2 is a possible D gene (6 bases). CDR1 and CDR2 from the germline V gene are MDHEN and SYDVKM. The CDR3 contains 14 residues. V was cut by 5 bases and J by 0 bases, with 11 bases left in between. CDR3: CASSRGDSSYEQYF. The CDR3 nucleotides read TGTGCCAGCAGTCGAGGGGACTCCTCCTACGAGCAGTACTTC.

This clonotype was observed at least ten times. V and J are TRBV7-9 and TRBJ2-1, with D tentatively TRBD2 (7 bases). This CDR3 has 15 residues. CDR1 SEHNR and CDR2 FQNEAQ come from the germline V gene (reference sequence). V lost 5 bases and J 12 bases, leaving 23 bases between the germline ends. The CDR3: CASSPRGGGSLGQFF. The DNA for the CDR3 is TGTGCCAGCAGCCCTAGAGGGGGGGGCTCTTTGGGGCAGTTCTTC.

This chain connects TRBV20-1 to TRBJ1-2; no definite D call. CDR3 length: 11 residues. Germline V gene lookup returns CDR1 DFQATT and CDR2 SNEGSKA (reference sequence). V shed 0 bases and J shed 8 bases, with 7 bases lying between them. As DNA, the CDR3 is TGCAGTGCTAGAGATCTCTTAGGCTACACCTTC. Protein: CSARDLLGYTF.

This clonotype came up a few times. The rearrangement links TRBV20-1 to TRBJ2-1, with TRBD2 matching 8 bases. CDR3 length: 16 residues. With 1 base clipped from V and 10 bases from J, the junction kept 15 bases outside the gene matches. Per germline, CDR1 DFQATT and CDR2 SNEGSKA (reference sequence). Here the CDR3 DNA reads TGCAGTGCTAGAGCTTTGGGACTAGGATTGTACGGCGAGCAGTTCTTC. Protein product: CSARALGLGLYGEQFF.

Ten or more counts support this clonotype. The chain combines TRBV7-2 with TRBJ2-3, with D possibly being TRBD1 (7 bases). This CDR3 contains 17 residues. Germline lookup yields CDR1 SGHTA and CDR2 FQGNSA. Trimming removed 1 base from V and 5 bases from J, with 19 bases in between. CDR3 DNA: TGTGCCAGCAGCTTAGGTCAGGGGGGAAGGTCAGGAGATACGCAGTATTTT. Amino acid sequence: CASSLGQGGRSGDTQYF.

V usage is TRBV20-1 and J usage is TRBJ2-2; D unresolved. V lost 1 base and J 4 bases, leaving 16 bases between the germline ends. Germline lookup yields CDR1 DFQATT and CDR2 SNEGSKA (reference sequence). This CDR3 is 16 amino acids long. This chain's CDR3 is CSARGGPSRSTGELFF. CDR3 bases: TGCAGTGCTAGAGGAGGTCCATCGAGGTCCACCGGGGAGCTGTTTTTT.